This T cell receptor beta chain was obtained from a study of CD8+CD57+ T cells in acquired aplastic anemia. The wider study: The mean DNA yield obtained from sorted CD4+ and CD8+ cells came to 3 to 3.5 ug.

This clonotype showed up many times. The use of genomic DNA as template underpinned the TCR beta VDJ and CDR3 profiling. TCRdb re-derived calls from the reads in MiXCR, one entry per CDR3 protein. The repertoire holds some 180,000 distinct CDR3 sequences, with roughly 60% as singletons. The germline CDR1 and CDR2 sequences are SEHNR and FQNEAQ (reference sequence). This CDR3 is built from 16 residues. J lost 1 base, V lost 3 bases, and 8 bases had no gene match. Whoever was chosen for sequencing had shown CD8+CD57+ cell expansion by flow cytometry. This chain links TRBV7-9 with TRBJ2-5; 7 bases map to TRBD1. Sequencing was carried out using sorted CD4+, CD8+, or CD8+CD57+ T cells (not recorded which) from PBMCs. The sequence was collected from a human donor with aplastic anemia. CDR3 protein: CASSFQGTDSQETQYF. The DNA for the CDR3 is TGTGCCAGCAGCTTCCAGGGGACAGACTCCCAAGAGACCCAGTACTTC.